The next 18 T cell receptor beta chains were all read from a single sample in a study of cytomegalovirus exposure and HLA in healthy donors. Sequencing was performed with immunoSEQ multiplex PCR; in TCRdb, only in-frame clones are kept and a portion is missing. The repertoire consists of around 100,000 clones, with about 95% occurring once and the leading ten covering 0.89%. The sequencing sample was made of PBMCs. The receptor set was obtained from a woman between 18 and 30 years old in good health and CMV-seronegative.

The chain recombines TRBV13 with TRBJ2-5, with D uncertain. The V and J ends lost 2 bases and 3 bases respectively, with 7 bases between them. Germline V gives CDR1 PRHDT, CDR2 FYEKMQ (reference sequence). The CDR3 runs to 13 residues. The CDR3 is CASSLRQEETQYF. The CDR3 nucleotides are TGTGCCAGCAGCTTACGGCAGGAAGAGACCCAGTACTTC. The full variable domain, with the rest looked up from reference TRBV13 and TRBJ2-5, is AAGVIQSPRHLIKEKRETATLKCYPIPRHDTVYWYQQGPGQDPQFLISFYEKMQSDKGSIPDRFSAQQFSDYHSELNMSSLELGDSALYFCASSLRQEETQYFGPGTRLLVL.

V usage is TRBV9 and J usage is TRBJ2-7; possible D gene TRBD2, 6 bases. This CDR3 is 15 amino acids long. The germline V gene encodes CDR1 SGDLS and CDR2 YYNGEE. With 0 bases removed from V and 2 bases from J, the gap between germline ends came to 12 bases. The CDR3 DNA sequence: TGTGCCAGCAGCGTAGGGGGGGACGGACCCTACGAGCAGTACTTC. This sequence encodes CASSVGGDGPYEQYF.

The gene calls are TRBV4-3 and TRBJ2-1, with D possibly TRBD1 on 6 matching bases. The V end was cut by 0 bases, the J end by 1 base, with 25 bases between. CDR1 is LGHNA, CDR2 YSLEER, per germline. The length of the CDR3 is 21 residues. The CDR3 here is CASSQDIMGARLGASYNEQFF. CDR3 nucleotides: TGCGCCAGCAGCCAAGATATCATGGGGGCCCGCTTGGGGGCTTCCTACAATGAGCAGTTCTTC.

This clone was observed once. The rearrangement uses TRBV19 and TRBJ2-6; D not certain. CDR1 LNHDA and CDR2 SQIVND come from the germline V gene (reference sequence). V was pared by 3 bases and J by 3 bases, with 12 bases between. The CDR3 is 16 residues long. DNA of the CDR3: TGTGCCAGTAGTATCTCAGGCTCGAGTGGGGCCAACGTCCTGACTTTC. Its translation: CASSISGSSGANVLTF.

The CDR3 protein is CASSPMGQGQGSNQPQHF. The CDR3 region has the DNA TGTGCCAGTAGTCCGATGGGACAGGGCCAGGGGAGCAATCAGCCCCAGCATTTT. The V and J genes are TRBV19 and TRBJ1-5, with TRBD1 matching 9 bases. The length of the CDR3 is 18 residues. Germline lookup yields CDR1 LNHDA and CDR2 SQIVND (reference sequence). With 5 bases clipped from V and 1 base from J, the junction kept 12 bases outside the gene matches.

The CDR3 region is CASSPRESVPFYGYTF. The CDR3 nucleotides are TGCGCCAGCAGCCCGAGGGAGTCGGTTCCCTTCTATGGCTACACCTTC. This sequence joins TRBV4-1 and TRBJ1-2; D not certain. The CDR3 covers 16 residues. Looked up from germline, CDR1 is MGHRA and CDR2 is YSYEKL. The V and J ends lost 4 bases and 4 bases respectively, with 19 bases between them.

The CDR3: CASSALQGYTEAFF. DNA of the CDR3: TGTGCCAGTAGTGCACTACAGGGATACACTGAAGCTTTCTTT. V usage is TRBV19 and J usage is TRBJ1-1; a possible D gene is TRBD1 (6 bases). Trimming shortened V by 5 bases and J by 3 bases, and 13 bases separated the two germline ends. The CDR3 is made up of 14 amino acids. Germline lookup yields CDR1 LNHDA and CDR2 SQIVND (reference sequence).

J is TRBJ2-7 and V is TRBV10-3, with TRBD1 matching 7 bases. V gave up 10 bases and J gave up 3 bases; unmatched junction bases: 9. There are 13 residues in the CDR3. Germline-derived CDR1 and CDR2 are ENHRY and SYGVKD. CDR3 sequence reads: CASSEGANYEQYF. The CDR3 coding sequence is TGTGCCAGTTCTGAGGGGGCCAACTACGAGCAGTACTTC.

The chain recombines TRBV19 with TRBJ2-3; maybe TRBD1 (5 bases). V shed 1 base and J shed 4 bases, with 12 bases lying between them. This CDR3 spans 15 amino acids. The germline gives CDR1 LNHDA, CDR2 SQIVND (reference sequence). CDR3 loop: CASSIGGRVADTQYF. The CDR3 DNA follows: TGTGCCAGTAGTATAGGCGGCAGGGTCGCAGATACGCAGTATTTT.

The V and J genes are TRBV7-9 and TRBJ1-3; 10 nucleotides agree with TRBD1. J was trimmed by 4 bases and V by 3 bases; bases with no gene match: 6. The CDR3 is made up of 16 amino acids. Germline CDR1 SEHNR, CDR2 FQNEAQ (reference sequence). The CDR3 nucleotides read TGTGCCAGCAGCTTCCTCGACAGGGGGCTAGGAAACACCATATATTTT. Protein sequence: CASSFLDRGLGNTIYF.

In this sample, this clone turned up once. The rearrangement uses TRBV7-2 and TRBJ1-3, with 7 bases identical to TRBD1. Germline CDR1 reads SGHTA; CDR2 reads FQGNSA. V was clipped by 4 bases and J by 2 bases; unmatched bases: 5. This CDR3 region has 15 residues. The CDR3 DNA reads as TGTGCCAGCAGCTCCGGGACAGCTACTGGAAACACCATATATTTT. It codes for CASSSGTATGNTIYF.

The rearrangement uses TRBV7-6 and TRBJ2-1, with TRBD2 matching over 7 bases. V lost 1 base, J lost 4 bases, and 7 bases stayed unmatched. CDR1 is SGHVS, CDR2 FNYEAQ, per germline. This CDR3 region has 16 residues. The CDR3 DNA reads TGTGCCAGCAGCTTAGGGCCTGAACTAGCGTACAATGAGCAGTTCTTC. As protein: CASSLGPELAYNEQFF.

The CDR3 sequence is CASRPGTGGNEQFF. DNA of the CDR3: TGCGCCAGCAGACCCGGGACAGGGGGAAACGAGCAGTTCTTC. The chain is built from TRBV10-1 and TRBJ2-1; 11 nucleotides match TRBD1. V trimming: 6 bases; J trimming: 10 bases; junction bases outside the gene matches: 8. This CDR3 comprises 14 residues. Germline CDR1 and CDR2: WNHNN and SYGVQD (reference sequence).

This clone appeared a single time. The chain links TRBV4-1 to TRBJ1-6; D not certain. The V end was cut by 6 bases, the J end by 4 bases, with 13 bases between. The CDR3 totals 15 residues. The V gene's germline CDR1 is MGHRA and CDR2 YSYEKL. The CDR3 loop is CASRALRFYNSPLHF. The DNA of the CDR3 is TGCGCCAGCAGGGCTCTTCGATTTTATAATTCACCCCTCCACTTT.

Only one count was recorded for this clone. The gene calls are TRBV5-1 and TRBJ2-3; 16 bases line up with TRBD2. V shed 4 bases, J shed 4 bases, and the junction held 27 bases outside the gene matches. The germline V gene has CDR1 SGHRS and CDR2 YFSETQ. The CDR3 contains 24 residues. The CDR3 is CASSTTGNRLSGLAGGPTPDTQYF. In DNA form, the CDR3 reads TGCGCCAGCAGCACGACAGGGAATCGGCTATCGGGACTAGCGGGAGGGCCCACCCCAGATACGCAGTATTTT.

This chain uses TRBV4-1 with TRBJ1-4; 10 bases fit TRBD1. Unmatched junction bases numbered 10, after V lost 4 bases and J lost 11 bases. CDR1 is MGHRA and CDR2 is YSYEKL in the germline V gene. The CDR3 totals 15 residues. CDR3 sequence: CASSPRGTGEEKLFF. CDR3 bases: TGCGCCAGCAGCCCCCGGGGGACAGGGGAGGAGAAACTGTTTTTT.

This chain connects TRBV27 to TRBJ2-7; D possibly corresponds to TRBD1 (6 bases). Trimming removed 6 bases from V and 4 bases from J, with 16 bases in between. The CDR3 sequence is 14 residues long. From germline, CDR1 is MNHEY and CDR2 SMNVEV (reference sequence). CDR3 DNA: TGTGCCAGCAGCCCACAGGGTTTAGGTTACGAGCAGTACTTC. Its translation is CASSPQGLGYEQYF.

The chain recombines TRBV7-2 with TRBJ1-5; the D gene is possibly TRBD1 (6 bases). The V gene's germline CDR1 is SGHTA and CDR2 FQGNSA. V gave up 5 bases and J gave up 1 base, with 12 bases separating them. This CDR3 comprises 15 residues. CDR3 amino acids: CASSPHRESNQPQHF. The CDR3 region has the DNA TGTGCCAGCAGCCCCCACAGGGAAAGCAATCAGCCCCAGCATTTT. The full variable domain, its missing parts supplied by reference TRBV7-2 and TRBJ1-5, is GAGVSQSPSNKVTEKGKDVELRCDPISGHTALYWYRQSLGQGLEFLIYFQGNSAPDKSGLPSDRFSAERTGGSVSTLTIQRTQQEDSAVYLCASSPHRESNQPQHFGDGTRLSIL.